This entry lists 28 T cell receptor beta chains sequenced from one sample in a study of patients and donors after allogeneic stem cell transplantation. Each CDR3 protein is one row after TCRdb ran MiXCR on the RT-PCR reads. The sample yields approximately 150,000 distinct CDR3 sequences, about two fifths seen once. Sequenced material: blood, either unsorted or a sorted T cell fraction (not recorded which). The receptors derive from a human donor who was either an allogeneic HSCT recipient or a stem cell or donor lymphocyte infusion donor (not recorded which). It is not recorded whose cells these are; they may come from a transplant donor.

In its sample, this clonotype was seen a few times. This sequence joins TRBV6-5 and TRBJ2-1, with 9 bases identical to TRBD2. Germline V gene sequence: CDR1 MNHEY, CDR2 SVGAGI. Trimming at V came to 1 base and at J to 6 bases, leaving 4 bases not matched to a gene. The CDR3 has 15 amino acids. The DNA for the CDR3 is TGTGCCAGCAGTTACTATGCGGGGGGGCTCAATGAGCAGTTCTTC. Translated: CASSYYAGGLNEQFF.

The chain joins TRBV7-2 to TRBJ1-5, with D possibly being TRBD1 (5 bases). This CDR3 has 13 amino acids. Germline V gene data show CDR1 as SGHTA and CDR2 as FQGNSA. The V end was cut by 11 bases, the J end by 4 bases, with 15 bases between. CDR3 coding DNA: TGTGCCGTCAATCCGGGGCCTAATCAGCCCCAGCATTTT. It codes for CAVNPGPNQPQHF. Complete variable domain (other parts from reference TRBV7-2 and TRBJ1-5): GAGVSQSPSNKVTEKGKDVELRCDPISGHTALYWYRQSLGQGLEFLIYFQGNSAPDKSGLPSDRFSAERTGGSVSTLTIQRTQQEDSAVYLCAVNPGPNQPQHFGDGTRLSIL.

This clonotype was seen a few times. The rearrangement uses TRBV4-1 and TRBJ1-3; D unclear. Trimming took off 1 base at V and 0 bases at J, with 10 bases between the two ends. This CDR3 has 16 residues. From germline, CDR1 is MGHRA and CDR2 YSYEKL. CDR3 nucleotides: TGCGCCAGCAGCCAAGTTGTGAAGACCTCTGGAAACACCATATATTTT. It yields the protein CASSQVVKTSGNTIYF.

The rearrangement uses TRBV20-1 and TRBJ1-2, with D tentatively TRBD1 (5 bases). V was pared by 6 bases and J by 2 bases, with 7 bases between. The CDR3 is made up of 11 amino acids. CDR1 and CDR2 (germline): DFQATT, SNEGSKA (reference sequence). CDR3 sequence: CSAGGNYGYTF. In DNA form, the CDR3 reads TGCAGTGCCGGGGGGAACTATGGCTACACCTTC.

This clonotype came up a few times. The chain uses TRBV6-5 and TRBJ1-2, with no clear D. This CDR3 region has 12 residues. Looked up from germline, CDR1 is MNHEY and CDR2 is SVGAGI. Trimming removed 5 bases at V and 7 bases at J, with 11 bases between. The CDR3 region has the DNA TGTGCCAGCAGTCCGTCGGGAGGTGGCTACACCTTC. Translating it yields CASSPSGGGYTF.

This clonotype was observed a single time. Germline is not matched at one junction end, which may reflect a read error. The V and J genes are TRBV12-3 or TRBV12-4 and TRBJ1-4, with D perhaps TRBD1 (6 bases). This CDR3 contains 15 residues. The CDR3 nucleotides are TGTGCCAGCAGCTTAGGGGGGCGGTCTAATGAAAAACTGTTTTTT. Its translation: CASSLGGRSNEKLFF.

CDR3 sequence (DNA): TGCGCCAGCAGCGCCCCTCAGGACAGGGGCGGGATACTTCACAATGAGCAGTTCTTC. The encoded protein is CASSAPQDRGGILHNEQFF. The J gene is TRBJ2-1, the V gene TRBV5-1, with TRBD1 identical over 9 bases. Trimming took 4 bases from V and 5 from J; bases not matched to a gene: 19. The germline V gene has CDR1 SGHRS and CDR2 YFSETQ. CDR3 length equals 19 residues. Supplemented by reference TRBV5-1 and TRBJ2-1, the full variable domain reads KAGVTQTPRYLIKTRGQQVTLSCSPISGHRSVSWYQQTPGQGLQFLFEYFSETQRNKGNFPGRFSGRQFSNSRSEMNVSTLELGDSALYLCASSAPQDRGGILHNEQFFGPGTRLTVL.

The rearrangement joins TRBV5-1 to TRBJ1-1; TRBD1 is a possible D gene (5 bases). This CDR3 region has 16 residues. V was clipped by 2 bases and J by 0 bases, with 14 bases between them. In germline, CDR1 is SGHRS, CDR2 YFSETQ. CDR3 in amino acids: CASSFRDVGMNTEAFF. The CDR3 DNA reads TGCGCCAGCAGCTTCCGGGACGTCGGGATGAACACTGAAGCTTTCTTT.

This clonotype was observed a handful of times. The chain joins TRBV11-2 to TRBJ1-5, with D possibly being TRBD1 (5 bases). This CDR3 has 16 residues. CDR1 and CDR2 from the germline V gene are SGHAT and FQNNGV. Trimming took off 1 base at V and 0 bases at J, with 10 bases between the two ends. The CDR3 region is CASSLGIGASNQPQHF. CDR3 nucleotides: TGTGCCAGCAGCTTAGGAATAGGGGCTAGCAATCAGCCCCAGCATTTT.

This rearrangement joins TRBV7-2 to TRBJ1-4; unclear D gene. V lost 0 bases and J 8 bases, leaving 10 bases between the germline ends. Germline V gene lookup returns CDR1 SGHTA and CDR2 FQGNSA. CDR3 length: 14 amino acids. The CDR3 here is CASSLARLGEKLFF. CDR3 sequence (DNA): TGTGCCAGCAGCTTAGCCAGGCTGGGGGAAAAACTGTTTTTT. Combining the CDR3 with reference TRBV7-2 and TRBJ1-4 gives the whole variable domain GAGVSQSPSNKVTEKGKDVELRCDPISGHTALYWYRQSLGQGLEFLIYFQGNSAPDKSGLPSDRFSAERTGGSVSTLTIQRTQQEDSAVYLCASSLARLGEKLFFGSGTQLSVL.

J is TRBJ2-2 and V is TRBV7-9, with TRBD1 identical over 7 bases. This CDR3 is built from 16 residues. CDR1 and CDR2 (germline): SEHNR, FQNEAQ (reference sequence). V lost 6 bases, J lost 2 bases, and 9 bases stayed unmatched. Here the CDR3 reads CASRPAGTANTGELFF. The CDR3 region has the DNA TGTGCCAGCAGGCCTGCCGGGACAGCTAACACCGGGGAGCTGTTTTTT.

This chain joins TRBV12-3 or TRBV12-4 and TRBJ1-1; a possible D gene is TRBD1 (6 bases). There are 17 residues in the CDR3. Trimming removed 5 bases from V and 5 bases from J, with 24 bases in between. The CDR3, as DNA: TGTGCCAGCAGTCCTAAGGGGGGGCCAGCCATGAGGACTGAAGCTTTCTTT. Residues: CASSPKGGPAMRTEAFF.

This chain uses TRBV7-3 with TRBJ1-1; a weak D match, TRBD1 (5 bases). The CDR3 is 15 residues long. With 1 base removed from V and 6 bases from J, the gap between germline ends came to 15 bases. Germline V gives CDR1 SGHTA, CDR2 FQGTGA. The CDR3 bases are TGTGCCAGCAGCTTAAGGGGCGGCCGAACATCTGAAGCTTTCTTT. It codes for CASSLRGGRTSEAFF.

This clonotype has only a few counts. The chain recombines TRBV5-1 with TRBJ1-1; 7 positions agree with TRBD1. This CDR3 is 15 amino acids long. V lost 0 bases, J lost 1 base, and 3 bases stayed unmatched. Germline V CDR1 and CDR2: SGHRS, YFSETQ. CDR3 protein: CASSLGTGGNTEAFF. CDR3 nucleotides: TGCGCCAGCAGCTTGGGGACAGGAGGGAACACTGAAGCTTTCTTT.

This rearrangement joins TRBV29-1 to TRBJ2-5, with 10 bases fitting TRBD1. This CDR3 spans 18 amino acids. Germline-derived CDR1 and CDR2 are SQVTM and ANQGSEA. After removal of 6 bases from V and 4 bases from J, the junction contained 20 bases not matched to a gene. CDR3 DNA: TGCAGCGTGGGGGGACAGGGGCGATACAAAACCGAAGGAGAGACCCAGTACTTC. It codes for CSVGGQGRYKTEGETQYF.

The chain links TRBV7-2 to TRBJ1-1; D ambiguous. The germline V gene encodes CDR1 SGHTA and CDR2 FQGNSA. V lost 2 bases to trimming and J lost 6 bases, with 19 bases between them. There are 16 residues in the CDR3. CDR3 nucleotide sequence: TGTGCCAGCAGCTTATTTAAGACCCTTAGTCTTCCTGAAGCTTTCTTT. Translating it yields CASSLFKTLSLPEAFF. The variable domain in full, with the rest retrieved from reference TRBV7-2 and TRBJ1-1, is GAGVSQSPSNKVTEKGKDVELRCDPISGHTALYWYRQSLGQGLEFLIYFQGNSAPDKSGLPSDRFSAERTGGSVSTLTIQRTQQEDSAVYLCASSLFKTLSLPEAFFGQGTRLTVV.

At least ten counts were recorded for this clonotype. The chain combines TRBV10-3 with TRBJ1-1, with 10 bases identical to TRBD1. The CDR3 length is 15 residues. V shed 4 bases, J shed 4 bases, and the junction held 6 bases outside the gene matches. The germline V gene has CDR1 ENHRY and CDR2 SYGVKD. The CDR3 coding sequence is TGTGCCATCAGTGGGGGGGACAGGGGTACCACTGAAGCTTTCTTT. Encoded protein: CAISGGDRGTTEAFF.

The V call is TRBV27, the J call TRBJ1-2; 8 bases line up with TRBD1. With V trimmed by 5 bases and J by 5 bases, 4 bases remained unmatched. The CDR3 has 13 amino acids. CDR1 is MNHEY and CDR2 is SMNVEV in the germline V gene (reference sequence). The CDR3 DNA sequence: TGTGCCAGCAGTACCGGGACAGGTTATGGCTACACCTTC. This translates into CASSTGTGYGYTF.

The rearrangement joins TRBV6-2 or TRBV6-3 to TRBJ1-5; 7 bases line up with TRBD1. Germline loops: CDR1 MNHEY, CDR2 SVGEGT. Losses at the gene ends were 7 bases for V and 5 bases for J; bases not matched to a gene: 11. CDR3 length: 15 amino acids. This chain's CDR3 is CASTLTGTADQPQHF. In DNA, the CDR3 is TGTGCCAGCACCTTGACCGGGACAGCTGATCAGCCCCAGCATTTT.

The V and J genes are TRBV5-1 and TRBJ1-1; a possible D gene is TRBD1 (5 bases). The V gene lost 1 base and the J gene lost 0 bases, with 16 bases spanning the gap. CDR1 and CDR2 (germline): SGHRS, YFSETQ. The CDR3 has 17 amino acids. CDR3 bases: TGCGCCAGCAGCTTGTGGGGAGAGGGACGGATGAACACTGAAGCTTTCTTT. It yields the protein CASSLWGEGRMNTEAFF.

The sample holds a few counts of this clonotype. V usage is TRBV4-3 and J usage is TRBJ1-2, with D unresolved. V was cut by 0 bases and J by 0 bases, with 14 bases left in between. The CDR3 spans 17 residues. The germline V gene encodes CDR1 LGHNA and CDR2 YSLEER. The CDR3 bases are TGCGCCAGCAGCCAAGATCATTACGGGGAACCTAACTATGGCTACACCTTC. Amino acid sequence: CASSQDHYGEPNYGYTF.

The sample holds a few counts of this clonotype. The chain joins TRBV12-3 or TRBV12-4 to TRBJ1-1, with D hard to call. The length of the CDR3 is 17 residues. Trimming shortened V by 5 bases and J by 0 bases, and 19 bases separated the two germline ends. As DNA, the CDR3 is TGTGCCAGCAGTGGAAATGGACCGTTCCTCATGAACACTGAAGCTTTCTTT. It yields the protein CASSGNGPFLMNTEAFF.

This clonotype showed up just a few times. For the CDR3, the DNA is TGCGCCAGCAGCCAAGTTCCGGACCGGGAGGCTTTCTTT. It yields the protein CASSQVPDREAFF. V is TRBV4-1 and J is TRBJ1-1; D gene unclear. CDR1 is MGHRA, CDR2 YSYEKL, per germline. The V and J ends lost 1 base and 11 bases respectively, with 14 bases between them. The length of the CDR3 is 13 residues.

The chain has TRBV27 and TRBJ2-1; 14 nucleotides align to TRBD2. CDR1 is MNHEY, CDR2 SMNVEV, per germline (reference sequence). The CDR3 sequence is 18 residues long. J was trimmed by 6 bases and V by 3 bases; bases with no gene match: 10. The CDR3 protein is CASSFGTSGGWGGNEQFF. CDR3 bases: TGTGCCAGCAGTTTTGGGACTAGCGGGGGCTGGGGAGGCAATGAGCAGTTCTTC.

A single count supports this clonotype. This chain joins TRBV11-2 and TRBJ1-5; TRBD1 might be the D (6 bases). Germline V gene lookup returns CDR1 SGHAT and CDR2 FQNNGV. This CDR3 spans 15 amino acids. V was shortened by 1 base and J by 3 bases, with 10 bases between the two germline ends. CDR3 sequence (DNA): TGTGCCAGCAGCTTAGGGGACATTTCCAATCAGCCCCAGCATTTT. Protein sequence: CASSLGDISNQPQHF.

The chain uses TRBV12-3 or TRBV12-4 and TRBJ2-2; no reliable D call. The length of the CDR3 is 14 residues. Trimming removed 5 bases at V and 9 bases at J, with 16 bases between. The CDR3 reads CASSPTGARRELFF. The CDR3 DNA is TGTGCCAGCAGTCCGACGGGTGCTCGCCGGGAGCTGTTTTTT.

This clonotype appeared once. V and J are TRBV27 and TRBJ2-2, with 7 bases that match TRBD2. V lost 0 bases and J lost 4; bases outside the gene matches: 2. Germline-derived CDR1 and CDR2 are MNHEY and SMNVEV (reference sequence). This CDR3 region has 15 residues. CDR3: CASSLSGTTTGELFF. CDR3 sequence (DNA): TGTGCCAGCAGTTTATCCGGGACTACCACCGGGGAGCTGTTTTTT.

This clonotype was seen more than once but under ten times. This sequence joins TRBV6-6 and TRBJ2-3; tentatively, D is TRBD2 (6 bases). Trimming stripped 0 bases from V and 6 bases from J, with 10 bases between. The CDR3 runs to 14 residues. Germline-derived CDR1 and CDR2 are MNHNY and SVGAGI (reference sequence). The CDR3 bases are TGTGCCAGCAGTTACTCGCCTGGGGGGGATACGCAGTATTTT. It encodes CASSYSPGGDTQYF.